The rows below give T cell receptor beta chains drawn from one sample of a study of blood T cell repertoires in COVID-19. Clones were read by immunoSEQ multiplex PCR, and TCRdb kept only the in-frame ones, dropping some. In the table there are roughly 300,000 clones, approximately 89% of which are singletons. The sample taken for sequencing was peripheral blood. The receptors come from a woman younger than 45 with COVID-19, enrolled during active disease. The CDR3 runs from the conserved cysteine through the conserved F or W. Fields, in order: V gene, D gene, clone size, J gene, CDR3 DNA, CDR3 protein. A D gene is named only where the DNA matches it firmly. Clone size appears in some rows only: once, few, many, or a class for an expanded clone.

>TRBV10-2|-|-|TRBJ1-5
TGCGCCAGCTGTTCGGACAGCCCAAATCAGCCCCAGCATTTT
CASCSDSPNQPQHF
>TRBV4-3|TRBD1|-|TRBJ1-1
TGCGCCAGTACTCATACAGGGGTCACTGAAGCTTTCTTT
CASTHTGVTEAFF
>TRBV6-5|TRBD1|-|TRBJ1-5
TGTGCCAGCAGCCCGACAGGGGAACTTGGGGCCCAGCATTTT
CASSPTGELGAQHF
>TRBV9|-|-|TRBJ1-2
TGTGCCAGCAGCAAATTAGAAAATGGCTACACCTTC
CASSKLENGYTF
>TRBV27|-|-|TRBJ1-6
TGTGCCAGCAGTTTATTGAGGGGTGGGACACCTAATTCACCCCTCCACTTT
CASSLLRGGTPNSPLHF
>TRBV5-6|-|-|TRBJ1-4
TGTGCCAGCAGCTTGGAGCCTGCAGGGGAAAAACTGTTTTTT
CASSLEPAGEKLFF
>TRBV18|-|-|TRBJ2-2
TGTGCCAGCTCACCACCGGGGCGCAACACCGGGGAGCTGTTTTTT
CASSPPGRNTGELFF
>TRBV6-2/TRBV6-3|TRBD1|-|TRBJ1-2
TGTGCCAGCAGTGGGACAGGGCCTGGCGGCTACACCTTC
CASSGTGPGGYTF
>TRBV7-9|TRBD2|-|TRBJ2-5
TGTGCCAGCAGCTTAGCTAGCGGGTACCAAGAGACCCAGTACTTC
CASSLASGYQETQYF
>TRBV28|TRBD1|once|TRBJ1-2
TGTGCCAGCAGTCCTCCGGGACAGGGATTTGGCTACACCTTC
CASSPPGQGFGYTF
>TRBV14|-|-|TRBJ1-6
TGTGCCAGCATCCTAGTCCTCCCCCGGACAAAAAATTCACCCCTCCACTTT
CASILVLPRTKNSPLHF
>TRBV11-2|-|-|TRBJ2-2
TGTGCCAGCAGTCCCCTAGGCGGGGCGAACACCGGGGAGCTGTTTTTT
CASSPLGGANTGELFF
>TRBV11-2|-|once|TRBJ2-1
TGTGCCAGCAGCCCGCAGGGGCTGCACTACAATGAGCAGTTCTTC
CASSPQGLHYNEQFF
>TRBV25-1|-|-|TRBJ1-2
TGTGCCAGCAGTGTTCAGGGCGTAGCCTATGGCTACACCTTC
CASSVQGVAYGYTF
>TRBV7-8|-|few|TRBJ1-5
TGTGCCAGCAGCTTGGCCCGCGGCGGCGATCAGCCCCAGCATTTT
CASSLARGGDQPQHF
>TRBV28|-|-|TRBJ1-2
TGTGCCAGCAGTTCAGGGCTAGATGGCTACACCTTC
CASSSGLDGYTF
>TRBV20-1|-|-|TRBJ1-4
TGCAGTGTTCTCCTTAGTGAAAAACTGTTTTTT
CSVLLSEKLFF
>TRBV29-1|TRBD1|-|TRBJ2-1
TGCAGCGTAGACAGGGGCTACAATGAGCAGTTCTTC
CSVDRGYNEQFF
>TRBV5-4|-|-|TRBJ1-4
TGTGCCAGCAGCTCCGATCGACTGGCGGGAGAAAAACTGTTTTTT
CASSSDRLAGEKLFF
>TRBV2|-|few|TRBJ2-2
TGTGCCAGCAGGAGTATGAACACCGGGGAGCTGTTTTTT
CASRSMNTGELFF
>TRBV19|TRBD2|-|TRBJ2-3
TGTGCCAGTAGTCAGGGACTAGCGGGGGGCGAAGATACGCAGTATTTT
CASSQGLAGGEDTQYF
>TRBV5-4|TRBD1|-|TRBJ1-2
TGTGCCAGCAGCTCTTGGGGACAGGGGGATTTGTATGGCTACACCTTC
CASSSWGQGDLYGYTF
>TRBV4-3|-|-|TRBJ1-2
TGCGCCAGCAGCCAAGCTTTGGGACAAAACTATGGCTACACCTTC
CASSQALGQNYGYTF
>TRBV5-4|-|-|TRBJ2-5
TGTGCCAGCAGCTTGGCTTGGCAGCAAGAGACCCAGTACTTC
CASSLAWQQETQYF
>TRBV9|TRBD1|-|TRBJ1-2
TGTGCCAGCAGTGGACACAGGGGTGACTATGGCTACACCTTC
CASSGHRGDYGYTF
>TRBV29-1|-|-|TRBJ2-3
TGCAGCGTTGACATAGCGATCACAGATACGCAGTATTTT
CSVDIAITDTQYF
>TRBV12-3/TRBV12-4|-|-|TRBJ1-2
TGTGCCAGCAGCCCCTGGGGGGATGGCTACACCTTC
CASSPWGDGYTF
>TRBV27|TRBD1|-|TRBJ1-2
TGTGCCAGCAGCTCTAGACAGGGGGCAGTGGGTGGCTACACCTTC
CASSSRQGAVGGYTF
>TRBV7-2|-|-|TRBJ1-4
TGTGCCAGCAGCTTAAGAGCAGGGTTAGGCGAAAAACTGTTTTTT
CASSLRAGLGEKLFF
>TRBV9|-|-|TRBJ1-2
TGTGCCAGCAGCTCTAGCCACTATGGCTACACCTTC
CASSSSHYGYTF
>TRBV11-3|-|-|TRBJ1-6
TGTGCCAGCAGCTTATCGGAGAAAGGGAGGAAAAATTCACCCCTCCACTTT
CASSLSEKGRKNSPLHF
>TRBV6-1|TRBD2|-|TRBJ2-3
TGTGCCAGCAGTGATCCGGGACTAGCTCGCGCAGATACGCAGTATTTT
CASSDPGLARADTQYF
>TRBV9|TRBD2|-|TRBJ2-1
TGTGCCAGCACTTTAGGGACTAGCGGGGGCAATGAGCAGTTCTTC
CASTLGTSGGNEQFF
>TRBV28|-|-|TRBJ1-6
TGTGCCAGCAGTTCGAATGGCGGGGGGGGATACTCACCCCTCCACTTT
CASSSNGGGGYSPLHF
>TRBV30|TRBD2|-|TRBJ2-5
TGTGCCTGGAGTGCGCGGGGGGAAGAGACCCAGTACTTC
CAWSARGEETQYF
>TRBV13|TRBD1|-|TRBJ2-1
TGTGCCAGCAGCCGGGACAGGGGGTCGGTAGAGCAGTTCTTC
CASSRDRGSVEQFF
>TRBV5-1|TRBD1|-|TRBJ1-2
TGCGCCAGCAGCTTGACAGGGGATAGCTATGGCTACACCTTC
CASSLTGDSYGYTF
>TRBV3-1/TRBV3-2|TRBD1|-|TRBJ1-1
TGTGCCAGCAGCCAGGGGAGAAGGGGGCGTAGGGGTACTGAAGCTTTCTTT
CASSQGRRGRRGTEAFF
>TRBV3-1/TRBV3-2|TRBD2|once|TRBJ2-1
TGTGCCAGCAGCCAGAGGGTAGCGGGGGCTAGCGATGAGCAGTTCTTC
CASSQRVAGASDEQFF
>TRBV4-1|-|-|TRBJ1-1
TGCGCCAGCAGCCAGGGACACCTAGGGAGTACTGAAGCTTTCTTT
CASSQGHLGSTEAFF
>TRBV2|TRBD1|-|TRBJ2-5
TGTGCCAGCAGTCGACAGGGAGAGACCCAGTACTTC
CASSRQGETQYF
>TRBV3-1/TRBV3-2|-|-|TRBJ1-2
TGTGCCAGCAGCCAAGATCGTCAGGGTGTCTATGGCTACACCTTC
CASSQDRQGVYGYTF
>TRBV28|-|-|TRBJ1-2
TGTGCCAGCAGTTCCTACAGGGCGAACTATGGCTACACCTTC
CASSSYRANYGYTF
>TRBV12-5|TRBD1|-|TRBJ2-7
TGTGCTAGTGGTCCGACAGGGGGGAACGAGCAGTACTTC
CASGPTGGNEQYF
>TRBV9|-|few|TRBJ1-5
TGTGCCAGCAGCGTAGGCCCTCAGGTTCAGCCCCAGCATTTT
CASSVGPQVQPQHF
>TRBV24-1|TRBD2|-|TRBJ2-1
TGTGCCACCAGTGATTTAGGGACTAGTGGCTACAATGAGCAGTTCTTC
CATSDLGTSGYNEQFF
>TRBV21-1|-|-|TRBJ1-5
TGTGCCAGCAGTATTGGCCAGCCCCAGCATTTT
CASSIGQPQHF
>TRBV5-1|TRBD1|-|TRBJ2-2
TGCGCCAGCAGCCCAAGACAGGGGGCCGGGGAGCTGTTTTTT
CASSPRQGAGELFF